Listed below are T cell receptor beta chains from one sample, sequenced in a study of chemoradiotherapy in HPV16-positive cancers. Here immunoSEQ multiplex PCR was the method, and the copy in TCRdb shows in-frame clones only, minus some. The sample lists roughly 14,000 clones; more than 75% were seen once. The input for sequencing was blood, taken from a patient who underwent chemoradiotherapy. Every receptor here comes from a human donor with HPV-associated anogenital cancer. The CDR3 runs from the conserved cysteine through the conserved F or W. A D gene is named only where the DNA matches it firmly. Expanded clones are given a class, and other clones once, few, many or no size at all.

D gene	clone size	V gene	J gene	CDR3 length	CDR3 DNA	CDR3 protein
.	.	TRBV18	TRBJ2-3	11	TGTGCCAGCTCACCAACCGATACGCAGTATTTT	CASSPTDTQYF
.	.	TRBV7-2	TRBJ1-2	16	TGTGCCAGCAGCTTAGCCTCAGGGCCCCCTAACTATGGCTACACCTTC	CASSLASGPPNYGYTF
TRBD1	once	TRBV6-6	TRBJ1-2	15	TGTGCCAGCACTCCTAGACAGGGGGCATTCGATGGCTACACCTTC	CASTPRQGAFDGYTF
.	.	TRBV7-9	TRBJ2-1	11	TGTGCCAGCAGCCTACACAATGAGCAGTTCTTC	CASSLHNEQFF
TRBD1	few	TRBV19	TRBJ1-1	16	TGTGCCAGTAGTATGGTGAAGGGGGCAGATGGCACTGAAGCTTTCTTT	CASSMVKGADGTEAFF
.	.	TRBV19	TRBJ1-3	13	TGTGCCACTAGTCGGCTCTCTGGAAACACCATATATTTT	CATSRLSGNTIYF
.	.	TRBV5-1	TRBJ2-5	14	TGCGCCAGCAGCCACGGGACACAAGCCCGGGGCCAGTACTTC	CASSHGTQARGQYF
.	.	TRBV9	TRBJ1-4	15	TGTGCCAGCAGCGTAGTGGGGTCGGGGAATGAAAAACTGTTTTTT	CASSVVGSGNEKLFF
TRBD1	.	TRBV9	TRBJ1-1	12	TGTGCCAGCAGCGCAGGGGGGACTGAAGCTTTCTTT	CASSAGGTEAFF
.	once	TRBV19	TRBJ2-7	15	TGTGCCAGTAGTATAGATCGAGACAGCTCCTACGAGCAGTACTTC	CASSIDRDSSYEQYF
.	.	TRBV7-3	TRBJ1-3	15	TGTGCCAGCAGCAGGGTGAGGGTCGACCGAAACACCATATATTTT	CASSRVRVDRNTIYF
.	once	TRBV6-4	TRBJ2-3	15	TGTGCCAGCAGTGACGGGGGCCTCAGTACAGATACGCAGTATTTT	CASSDGGLSTDTQYF
TRBD2	.	TRBV2	TRBJ2-1	15	TGTGCCAGCAGAGCCCTAGCGGGGACGCTTTCTGAGCAGTTCTTC	CASRALAGTLSEQFF
.	.	TRBV30	TRBJ2-7	13	TGTGCCTGGAGTAACAGCCGAACCTACGAGCAGTACTTC	CAWSNSRTYEQYF
.	.	TRBV9	TRBJ2-7	15	TGTGCCAGCAGCGTAGGACAGCTGAGCTCCTACGAGCAGTACTTC	CASSVGQLSSYEQYF
.	.	TRBV6-4	TRBJ1-3	17	TGTGCCAGCAGCCTGGGGGCTGGGGTAGAGACTGGAAACACCATATATTTT	CASSLGAGVETGNTIYF
.	.	TRBV6-1	TRBJ2-7	13	TGTGCCAGCAGTGTTCATGACCCCTACGAGCAGTACTTC	CASSVHDPYEQYF
TRBD1	.	TRBV7-9	TRBJ2-2	16	TGTGCCAGCAGCTCGACGACAGGGGGCGCAAACGGGGAGCTGTTTTTT	CASSSTTGGANGELFF
.	.	TRBV6-4	TRBJ2-3	12	TGTGCCAGCAGTGACTCAGGGGATACGCAGTATTTT	CASSDSGDTQYF
.	.	TRBV6-6	TRBJ2-1	15	TGTGCCAGCAGTTACGAGGGGGGGCCTCCCCATGAGCAGTTCTTC	CASSYEGGPPHEQFF
.	.	TRBV10-3	TRBJ1-1	11	TGTGCCATACAGGGGAACACTGAAGCTTTCTTT	CAIQGNTEAFF
.	.	TRBV19	TRBJ1-1	11	TGTGCCAGTAGTACAGGGGTGGAGGCTTTCTTT	CASSTGVEAFF
.	once	TRBV7-9	TRBJ1-2	13	TGTGCCAGCAGCGTGGACACTTTCTATGGCTACACCTTC	CASSVDTFYGYTF
TRBD2	.	TRBV5-1	TRBJ2-5	13	TGCGCCAGTAGCGGGACTCCCGGGGAGACCCAGTACTTC	CASSGTPGETQYF
.	once	TRBV14	TRBJ2-3	15	TGTGCCAGCAGCCCCTCGGGACACCCCACAGATACGCAGTATTTT	CASSPSGHPTDTQYF
TRBD1	.	TRBV27	TRBJ1-3	15	TGTGCCAGCAGTTTGGTGAAGGGGGCCCGGAACACCATATATTTT	CASSLVKGARNTIYF
.	.	TRBV27	TRBJ2-7	11	TGTGCCAGCAGAGGTCACATCGAGCAGTACTTC	CASRGHIEQYF
TRBD2	.	TRBV5-1	TRBJ2-5	18	TGCGCCAGCAGGGGACTAGCGGGACTTTGGGAAGAAAAAGAGACCCAGTACTTC	CASRGLAGLWEEKETQYF
.	.	TRBV15	TRBJ2-2	14	TGTGCCACCAGTTTCGGGACTTACACCGGGGAGCTGTTTTTT	CATSFGTYTGELFF
TRBD1	.	TRBV14	TRBJ1-2	14	TGTGCCAGCAGACGGACAGGGGGTGACTATGGCTACACCTTC	CASRRTGGDYGYTF
.	.	TRBV27	TRBJ2-7	13	TGTGCCAGCAGTTTTGGGGCAGGGAACGAGCAGTACTTC	CASSFGAGNEQYF